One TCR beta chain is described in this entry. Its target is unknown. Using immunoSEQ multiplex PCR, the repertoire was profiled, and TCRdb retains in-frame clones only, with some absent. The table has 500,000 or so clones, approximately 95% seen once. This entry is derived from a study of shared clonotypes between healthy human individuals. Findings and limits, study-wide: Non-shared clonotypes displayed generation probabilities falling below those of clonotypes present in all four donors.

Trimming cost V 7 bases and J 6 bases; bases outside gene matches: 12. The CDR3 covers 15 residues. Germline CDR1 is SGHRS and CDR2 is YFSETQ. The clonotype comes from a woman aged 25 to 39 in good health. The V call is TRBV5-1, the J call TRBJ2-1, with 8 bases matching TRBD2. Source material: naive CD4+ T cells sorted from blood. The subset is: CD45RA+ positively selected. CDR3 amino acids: CASSPSSGPLNEQFF. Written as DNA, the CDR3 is TGCGCCAGCTCCCCCTCTAGCGGGCCCCTCAATGAGCAGTTCTTC.